This entry lists 22 T cell receptor beta chains sequenced from one sample in a study of control samples from healthy donors and cancer patients. Repertoires were generated with immunoSEQ multiplex PCR, while TCRdb's copy carries only in-frame clones and drops some. This table holds about 80,000 clones, roughly 88% found once. Sequencing was done on a sample of PBMCs. These receptors all come from a man aged 60 to 69 with head and neck cancer.

The table lists this clone with a few counts. The chain is built from TRBV14 and TRBJ1-2; D possibly corresponds to TRBD1 (5 bases). Trimming took 2 bases from V and 2 from J, leaving 6 bases between them. Per germline, CDR1 SGHDN and CDR2 FVKESK. The CDR3 has 13 amino acids. In nucleotides, the CDR3 is TGTGCCAGCAGCCAAAACAGGAACTATGGCTACACCTTC. It codes for CASSQNRNYGYTF.

The chain links TRBV25-1 to TRBJ1-4; possible D gene TRBD1, 6 bases. CDR1 and CDR2 from the germline V gene are MGHDK and SYGVNS. Trimming took off 5 bases at V and 4 bases at J, with 14 bases between the two ends. The CDR3 totals 15 residues. This chain's CDR3 is CASSTYRAGNEKLFF. Here the CDR3 DNA reads TGTGCCAGCAGTACTTACAGGGCTGGTAATGAAAAACTGTTTTTT.

This clone was seen a few times. The chain has TRBV7-2 and TRBJ2-7; tentatively, D is TRBD2 (6 bases). Trimming left V 5 bases short and J 0 bases short, with 11 bases between. Germline V gene data show CDR1 as SGHTA and CDR2 as FQGNSA. CDR3 length: 14 residues. CDR3 in amino acids: CASSTSGFSYEQYF. The CDR3 bases are TGTGCCAGCAGCACAAGCGGGTTCTCCTACGAGCAGTACTTC.

The CDR3 sequence is CASSQDRGGETQYF. As DNA, the CDR3 is TGTGCCAGCTCTCAAGACAGGGGTGGGGAGACCCAGTACTTC. The chain uses TRBV18 and TRBJ2-5, with 8 bases that match TRBD1. The germline V gene encodes CDR1 KGHSH and CDR2 LQKENI. V gave up 6 bases and J gave up 5 bases; unmatched junction bases: 8. The CDR3 sequence is 14 residues long. Drawing the rest from reference TRBV18 and TRBJ2-5, the complete variable domain is NAGVMQNPRHLVRRRGQEARLRCSPMKGHSHVYWYRQLPEEGLKFMVYLQKENIIDESGMPKERFSAEFPKEGPSILRIQQVVRGDSAAYFCASSQDRGGETQYFGPGTRLLVL.

The rearrangement joins TRBV29-1 to TRBJ2-2; 8 positions match TRBD2. The CDR3 extends over 15 amino acids. Germline CDR1 is SQVTM and CDR2 is ANQGSEA. With 7 bases clipped from V and 1 base from J, the junction kept 8 bases outside the gene matches. For the CDR3, the DNA is TGCAGCGCCACCGGGACTAGTATGAACACCGGGGAGCTGTTTTTT. It codes for CSATGTSMNTGELFF.

The chain joins TRBV5-4 to TRBJ1-3, with 7 bases aligning to TRBD1. The CDR3 totals 16 residues. The V segment lost 3 bases and the J segment 2 bases; nucleotides outside the gene matches: 8. Germline loops: CDR1 SGHNT, CDR2 YYREEE (reference sequence). The DNA for the CDR3 is TGTGCCAGCAGCTCTGGGACAGCCGCCACTGGAAACACCATATATTTT. Its translation: CASSSGTAATGNTIYF.

The chain uses TRBV7-9 and TRBJ2-7; D is perhaps TRBD2 (5 bases). The CDR3 runs to 14 residues. The V end was cut by 3 bases, the J end by 2 bases, with 11 bases between. Germline CDR1 reads SEHNR; CDR2 reads FQNEAQ (reference sequence). The CDR3 protein is CASSFLGGAYEQYF. For the CDR3, the DNA is TGTGCCAGCAGCTTCCTAGGAGGCGCCTACGAGCAGTACTTC.

This clone was detected once. CDR3 sequence (DNA): TGCGCCAGCAGCCGATCCCGGGACTCGGAGACCCAGTACTTC. It codes for CASSRSRDSETQYF. The chain recombines TRBV5-1 with TRBJ2-5; possible D gene TRBD2, 6 bases. The CDR3 consists of 14 residues. Trimming cost V 4 bases and J 5 bases, with 15 bases left between them. Germline V gene lookup returns CDR1 SGHRS and CDR2 YFSETQ.

V gene TRBV13 combines with J gene TRBJ2-1, with TRBD2 matching over 8 bases. The CDR3 loop spans 17 amino acids. The germline V gene encodes CDR1 PRHDT and CDR2 FYEKMQ (reference sequence). Unmatched junction bases numbered 10, after V lost 4 bases and J lost 2 bases. The CDR3 DNA sequence: TGTGCCAGCAGCTCAATTTTAGCGGGACTGACCTACAATGAGCAGTTCTTC. Translated, it gives CASSSILAGLTYNEQFF.

This clone came up a few times. The chain couples TRBV7-8 to TRBJ2-7; the D is unclear. This CDR3 spans 15 amino acids. V dropped 5 bases and J dropped 2 bases, with 16 bases sitting between them. Germline V gene sequence: CDR1 SGHVS, CDR2 FQNEAQ. In DNA, the CDR3 is TGTGCCAGCAGCCACCGGAGAATGGTTGCCTACGAGCAGTACTTC. This translates into CASSHRRMVAYEQYF.

There are a few counts of this clone. The chain couples TRBV5-1 to TRBJ2-7; D remains ambiguous. The length of the CDR3 is 14 residues. CDR1 SGHRS and CDR2 YFSETQ come from the germline V gene. V gave up 0 bases and J gave up 1 base, with 8 bases separating them. In DNA, the CDR3 is TGCGCCAGCAGCTTGGTAGGGCAGTCCTACGAGCAGTACTTC. Protein sequence: CASSLVGQSYEQYF.

The chain employs TRBV11-3 and TRBJ2-2; TRBD1 aligns across 11 bases. Germline loops: CDR1 SGHNT, CDR2 YENEEA. The CDR3 length is 17 residues. Unmatched junction bases numbered 6, after V lost 1 base and J lost 5 bases. CDR3 amino acids: CASSLAFGTGGTGELFF. The CDR3 DNA reads TGTGCCAGCAGCTTAGCATTCGGGACAGGGGGGACCGGGGAGCTGTTTTTT.

Within the sample, this clone is medium-sized. The chain has TRBV29-1 and TRBJ1-2; D may be TRBD1 (5 bases). With 5 bases removed from V and 2 bases from J, the gap between germline ends came to 12 bases. The CDR3 runs 13 residues. Germline lookup yields CDR1 SQVTM and CDR2 ANQGSEA. DNA for the CDR3: TGCAGCGTTAAACCACAGGAGAACTATGGCTACACCTTC. Protein sequence: CSVKPQENYGYTF.

V usage is TRBV27 and J usage is TRBJ2-7; 10 positions match TRBD2. CDR3 size: 15 residues. Germline CDR1 is MNHEY and CDR2 is SMNVEV (reference sequence). Unmatched junction bases numbered 6, after V lost 5 bases and J lost 2 bases. CDR3 loop: CASSATSGTTYEQYF. In DNA, the CDR3 is TGTGCCAGCAGTGCAACTAGCGGGACGACCTACGAGCAGTACTTC.

V usage is TRBV2 and J usage is TRBJ1-5, with 8 bases identical to TRBD1. The germline gives CDR1 SNHLY, CDR2 FYNNEI. Trimming cost V 4 bases and J 2 bases; bases outside gene matches: 4. CDR3 length: 15 amino acids. The CDR3: CASSADRVGNQPQHF. The CDR3 DNA reads as TGTGCCAGCAGTGCGGACAGGGTTGGCAATCAGCCCCAGCATTTT.

This clone has only one observation. The chain uses TRBV4-1 and TRBJ1-6; D is uncertain. The V gene lost 11 bases and the J gene lost 2 bases, with 13 bases spanning the gap. Germline V CDR1 and CDR2: MGHRA, YSYEKL. This CDR3 spans 14 amino acids. In DNA, the CDR3 is TGCGCCTCAACACTAAATCCCTATAATTCACCCCTCCACTTT. This codes for CASTLNPYNSPLHF.

The gene calls are TRBV7-2 and TRBJ2-3, with 12 bases aligning to TRBD2. V lost 4 bases to trimming and J lost 0 bases; unmatched junction nucleotides: 5. Germline-derived CDR1 and CDR2 are SGHTA and FQGNSA. This CDR3 comprises 17 residues. CDR3 nucleotide sequence: TGTGCCAGCAGCTCCGGACTAGCGGGATCTAGCACAGATACGCAGTATTTT. It translates to CASSSGLAGSSTDTQYF.

The rearrangement uses TRBV29-1 and TRBJ2-5; D ambiguous. Trimming removed 5 bases at V and 0 bases at J, with 13 bases between. Per the germline V gene, CDR1 is SQVTM and CDR2 is ANQGSEA. The CDR3 sequence is 14 residues long. The CDR3 DNA reads TGCAGCGTTCAACTGACTGTGTACCAAGAGACCCAGTACTTC. It translates to CSVQLTVYQETQYF.

The chain's CDR3 is CASREGTSRQFF. The DNA for the CDR3 is TGTGCCAGCAGAGAGGGGACTAGTCGGCAGTTCTTC. The gene calls are TRBV27 and TRBJ2-1; TRBD2 matches at 8 bases. This CDR3 contains 12 residues. Looked up from germline, CDR1 is MNHEY and CDR2 is SMNVEV (reference sequence). With 6 bases clipped from V and 12 bases from J, the junction kept 7 bases outside the gene matches.

J is TRBJ2-3 and V is TRBV2; D not resolved. Germline V CDR1 and CDR2: SNHLY, FYNNEI. The CDR3 is 14 amino acids. Trimming pared 0 bases from V and 6 bases from J, leaving 10 bases between. As DNA, the CDR3 is TGTGCCAGCAGTGAAGCGCGATTGTACGATACGCAGTATTTT. It encodes CASSEARLYDTQYF.

This chain joins TRBV5-1 and TRBJ2-7; 7 nucleotides match TRBD1. The length of the CDR3 is 14 residues. Looked up from germline, CDR1 is SGHRS and CDR2 is YFSETQ. The V and J ends lost 4 bases and 6 bases, in that order; junction bases with no gene match: 10. CDR3 amino acids: CASSEGQSSGEQYF. As DNA, the CDR3 is TGCGCCAGCAGCGAGGGACAGAGCTCTGGCGAGCAGTACTTC.

The rearrangement uses TRBV27 and TRBJ2-3; no firm D call. Germline V lookup: CDR1 MNHEY, CDR2 SMNVEV (reference sequence). V lost 3 bases and J lost 0, with 7 bases in between. The CDR3 spans 14 residues. The CDR3 DNA sequence: TGTGCCAGCAGTTTTGTCGCTAGCACAGATACGCAGTATTTT. It is translated as CASSFVASTDTQYF.